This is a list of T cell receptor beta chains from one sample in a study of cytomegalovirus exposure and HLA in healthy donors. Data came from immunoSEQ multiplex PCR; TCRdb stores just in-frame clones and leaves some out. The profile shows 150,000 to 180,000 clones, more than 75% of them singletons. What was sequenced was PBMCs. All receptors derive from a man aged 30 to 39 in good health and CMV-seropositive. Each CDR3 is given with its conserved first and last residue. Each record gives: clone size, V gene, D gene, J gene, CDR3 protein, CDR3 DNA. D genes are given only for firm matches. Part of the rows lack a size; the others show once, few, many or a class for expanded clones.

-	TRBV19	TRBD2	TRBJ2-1	CASTRRGLAGGDEQFF	TGTGCCAGTACCCGGCGCGGACTAGCGGGAGGCGATGAGCAGTTCTTC
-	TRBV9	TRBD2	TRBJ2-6	CASSVSAGVAGANVLTF	TGTGCCAGCAGCGTGTCCGCGGGAGTGGCTGGGGCCAACGTCCTGACTTTC
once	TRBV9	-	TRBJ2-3	CASSPGGSTDTQYF	TGTGCCAGCAGCCCGGGGGGCAGCACAGATACGCAGTATTTT
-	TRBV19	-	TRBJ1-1	CASSRGPDTEAFF	TGTGCCAGTAGTAGGGGGCCGGACACTGAAGCTTTCTTT
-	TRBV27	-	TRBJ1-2	CASRSGGYTF	TGTGCCAGCAGGTCCGGGGGCTACACCTTC
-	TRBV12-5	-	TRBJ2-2	CASGPPGTGELFF	TGTGCTAGTGGCCCCCCGGGGACCGGGGAGCTGTTTTTT
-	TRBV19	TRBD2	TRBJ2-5	CASKPVGGTQETQYF	TGTGCCAGTAAACCCGTCGGGGGGACGCAAGAGACCCAGTACTTC
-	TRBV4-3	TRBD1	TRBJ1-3	CASSQSRGFKLRNTIYF	TGCGCCAGCAGCCAATCCAGGGGGTTCAAGCTCCGAAACACCATATATTTT
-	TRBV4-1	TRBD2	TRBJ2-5	CASSRYSGSQGETQYF	TGCGCCAGCAGCCGGTATAGCGGGAGTCAGGGAGAGACCCAGTACTTC
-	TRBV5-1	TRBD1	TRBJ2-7	CASSFLQGAPYEQYF	TGCGCCAGCAGCTTCCTACAGGGGGCTCCTTACGAGCAGTACTTC
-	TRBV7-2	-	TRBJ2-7	CASSPQSYEQYF	TGTGCCAGCAGCCCGCAGTCCTACGAGCAGTACTTC
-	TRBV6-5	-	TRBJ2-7	CASIPPGGYEQYF	TGTGCCAGCATCCCCCCCGGGGGCTACGAGCAGTACTTC
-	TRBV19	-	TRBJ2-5	CASSIESNSETQYF	TGTGCCAGTAGTATAGAGAGTAATTCCGAGACCCAGTACTTC
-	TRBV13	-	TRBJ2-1	CASSFPTAGLDEQFF	TGTGCCAGCAGCTTTCCAACCGCGGGGTTGGATGAGCAGTTCTTC
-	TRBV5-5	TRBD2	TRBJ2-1	CASSLTSGFYNEQFF	TGTGCCAGCAGCCTTACTAGCGGGTTCTACAATGAGCAGTTCTTC
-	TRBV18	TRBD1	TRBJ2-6	CASSPTGQGASGANVLTF	TGTGCCAGCTCACCTACGGGACAGGGAGCCTCTGGGGCCAACGTCCTGACTTTC
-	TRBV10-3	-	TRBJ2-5	CAIREVGPEHF	TGTGCCATCCGAGAAGTCGGCCCGGAGCACTTC
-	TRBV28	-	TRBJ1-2	CASSKGVYGYTF	TGTGCCAGCAGTAAAGGGGTGTATGGCTACACCTTC
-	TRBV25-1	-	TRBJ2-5	CASSSGVGAQETQYF	TGTGCCAGCAGCAGTGGGGTGGGGGCTCAAGAGACCCAGTACTTC
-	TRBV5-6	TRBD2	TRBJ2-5	CASSRAGQETQYF	TGTGCCAGCAGCCGAGCGGGGCAAGAGACCCAGTACTTC
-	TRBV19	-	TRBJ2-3	CASSIDLGGADTQYF	TGTGCCAGTAGTATAGATCTCGGGGGAGCAGATACGCAGTATTTT
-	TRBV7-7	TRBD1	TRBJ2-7	CASSLEPGGEQYF	TGTGCTAGCAGCTTAGAGCCAGGGGGCGAGCAGTACTTC